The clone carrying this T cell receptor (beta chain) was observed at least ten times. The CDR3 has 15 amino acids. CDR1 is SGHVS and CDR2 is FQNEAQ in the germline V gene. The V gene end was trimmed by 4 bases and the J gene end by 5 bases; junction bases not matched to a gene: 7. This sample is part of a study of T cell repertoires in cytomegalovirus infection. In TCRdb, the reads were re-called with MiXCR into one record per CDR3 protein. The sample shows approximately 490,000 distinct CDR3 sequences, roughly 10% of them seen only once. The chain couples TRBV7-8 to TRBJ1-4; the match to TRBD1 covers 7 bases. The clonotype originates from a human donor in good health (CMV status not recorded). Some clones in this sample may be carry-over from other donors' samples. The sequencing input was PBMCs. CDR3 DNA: TGTGCCAGCAGCTACAGGACAGGTCAAAATGAAAAACTGTTTTTT. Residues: CASSYRTGQNEKLFF.